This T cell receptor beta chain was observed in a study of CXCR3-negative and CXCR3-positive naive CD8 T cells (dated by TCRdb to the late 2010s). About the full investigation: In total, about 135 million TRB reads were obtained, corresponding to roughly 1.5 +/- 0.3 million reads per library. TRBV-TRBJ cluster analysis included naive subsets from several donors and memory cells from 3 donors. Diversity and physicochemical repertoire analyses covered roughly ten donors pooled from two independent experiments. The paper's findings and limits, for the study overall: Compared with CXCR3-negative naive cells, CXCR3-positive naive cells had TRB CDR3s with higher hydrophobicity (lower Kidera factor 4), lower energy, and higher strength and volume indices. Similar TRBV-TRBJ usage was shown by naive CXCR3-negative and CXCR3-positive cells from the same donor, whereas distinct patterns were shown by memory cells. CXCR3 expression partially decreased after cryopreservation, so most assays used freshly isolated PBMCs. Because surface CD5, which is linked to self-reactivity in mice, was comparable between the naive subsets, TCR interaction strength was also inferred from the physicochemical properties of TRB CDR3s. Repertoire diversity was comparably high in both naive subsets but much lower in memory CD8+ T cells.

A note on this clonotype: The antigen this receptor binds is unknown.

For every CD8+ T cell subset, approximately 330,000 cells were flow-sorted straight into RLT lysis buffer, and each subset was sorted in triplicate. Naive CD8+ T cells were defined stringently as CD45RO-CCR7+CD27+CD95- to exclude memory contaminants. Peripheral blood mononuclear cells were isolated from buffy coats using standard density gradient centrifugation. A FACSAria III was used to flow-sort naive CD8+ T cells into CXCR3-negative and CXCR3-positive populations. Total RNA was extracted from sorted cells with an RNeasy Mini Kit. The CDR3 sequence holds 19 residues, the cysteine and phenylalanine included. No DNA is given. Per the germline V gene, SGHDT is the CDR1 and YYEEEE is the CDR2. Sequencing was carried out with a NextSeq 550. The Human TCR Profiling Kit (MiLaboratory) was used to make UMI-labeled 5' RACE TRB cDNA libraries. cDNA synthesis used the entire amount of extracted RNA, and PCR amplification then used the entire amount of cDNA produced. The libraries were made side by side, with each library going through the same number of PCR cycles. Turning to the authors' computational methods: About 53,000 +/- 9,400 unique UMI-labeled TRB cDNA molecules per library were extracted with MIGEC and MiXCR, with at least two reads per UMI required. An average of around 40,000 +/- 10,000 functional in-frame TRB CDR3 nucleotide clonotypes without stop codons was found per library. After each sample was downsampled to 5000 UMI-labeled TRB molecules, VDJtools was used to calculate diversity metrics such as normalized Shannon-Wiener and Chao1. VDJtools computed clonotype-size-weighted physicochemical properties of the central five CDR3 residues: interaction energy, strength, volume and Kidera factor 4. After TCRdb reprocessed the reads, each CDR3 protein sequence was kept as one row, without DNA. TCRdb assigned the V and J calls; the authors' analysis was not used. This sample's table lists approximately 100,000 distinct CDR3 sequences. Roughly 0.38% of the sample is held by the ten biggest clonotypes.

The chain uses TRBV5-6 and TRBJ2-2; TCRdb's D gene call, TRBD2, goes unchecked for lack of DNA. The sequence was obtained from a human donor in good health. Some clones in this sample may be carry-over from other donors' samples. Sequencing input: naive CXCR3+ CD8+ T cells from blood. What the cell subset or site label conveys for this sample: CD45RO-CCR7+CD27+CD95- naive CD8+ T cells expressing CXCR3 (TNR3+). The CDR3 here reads CASSFYPGLAGGNTGELFF.